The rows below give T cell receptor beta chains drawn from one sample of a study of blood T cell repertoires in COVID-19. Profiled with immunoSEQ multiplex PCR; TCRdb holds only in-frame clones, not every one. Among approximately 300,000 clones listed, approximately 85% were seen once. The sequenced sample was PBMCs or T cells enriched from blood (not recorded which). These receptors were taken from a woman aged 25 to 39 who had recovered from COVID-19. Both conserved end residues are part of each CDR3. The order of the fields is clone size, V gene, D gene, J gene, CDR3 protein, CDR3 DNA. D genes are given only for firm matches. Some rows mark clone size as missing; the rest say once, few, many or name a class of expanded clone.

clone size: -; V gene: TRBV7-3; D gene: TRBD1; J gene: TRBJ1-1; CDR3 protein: CASSSQGVNTEAFF; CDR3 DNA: TGTGCCAGCAGCTCTCAGGGGGTGAACACTGAAGCTTTCTTT
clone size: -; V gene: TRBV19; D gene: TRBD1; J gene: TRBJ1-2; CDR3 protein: CASTTTRQGIYGYTF; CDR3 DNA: TGTGCCAGTACCACAACCCGACAGGGAATCTATGGCTACACCTTC
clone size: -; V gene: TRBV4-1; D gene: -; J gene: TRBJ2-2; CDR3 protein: CASSQDTWGEPNTGELFF; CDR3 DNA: TGCGCCAGCAGCCAAGACACGTGGGGGGAGCCCAACACCGGGGAGCTGTTTTTT
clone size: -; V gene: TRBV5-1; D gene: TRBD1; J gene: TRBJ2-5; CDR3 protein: CASSWRGGQGQETQYF; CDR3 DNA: TGCGCCAGCAGCTGGCGGGGCGGACAGGGGCAAGAGACCCAGTACTTC
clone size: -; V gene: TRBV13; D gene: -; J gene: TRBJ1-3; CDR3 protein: CASSFRGRGTGNTIYF; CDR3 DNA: TGTGCCAGCAGCTTCAGAGGCAGGGGTACTGGAAACACCATATATTTT
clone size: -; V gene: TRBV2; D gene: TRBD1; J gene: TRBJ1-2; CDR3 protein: CASRLPGTGWGYTF; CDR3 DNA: TGTGCCAGCAGACTACCCGGGACAGGGTGGGGCTACACCTTC
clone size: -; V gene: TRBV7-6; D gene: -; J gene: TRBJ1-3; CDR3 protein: CASSSIHPAGNTIYF; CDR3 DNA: TGTGCCAGCAGCTCAATACATCCAGCTGGAAACACCATATATTTT
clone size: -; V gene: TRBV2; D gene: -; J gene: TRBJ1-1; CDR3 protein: CASSTGMNTEAFF; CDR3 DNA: TGTGCCAGCAGTACAGGTATGAACACTGAAGCTTTCTTT
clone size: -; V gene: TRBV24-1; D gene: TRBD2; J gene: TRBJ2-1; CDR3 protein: CATSDPGTSGSKVNEQFF; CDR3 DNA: TGTGCCACCAGTGACCCCGGGACTAGCGGGAGCAAGGTCAATGAGCAGTTCTTC
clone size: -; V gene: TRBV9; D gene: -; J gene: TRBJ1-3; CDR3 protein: CASSAFDIAGNTIYF; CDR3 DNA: TGTGCCAGCAGCGCATTCGACATCGCTGGAAACACCATATATTTT
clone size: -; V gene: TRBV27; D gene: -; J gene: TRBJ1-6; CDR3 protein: CASGPTSRRNSPLHF; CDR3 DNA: TGTGCCAGCGGTCCCACGAGTCGTAGAAATTCACCCCTCCACTTT
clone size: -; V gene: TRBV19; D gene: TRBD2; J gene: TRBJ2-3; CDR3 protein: CATSLGLADTDTQYF; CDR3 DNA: TGTGCCACCTCCCTGGGACTAGCGGACACAGATACGCAGTATTTT
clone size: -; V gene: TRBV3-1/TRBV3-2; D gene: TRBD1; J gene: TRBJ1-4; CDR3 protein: CASSLSGGSNEKLFF; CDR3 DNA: TGTGCCAGCAGCCTATCAGGGGGAAGCAATGAAAAACTGTTTTTT
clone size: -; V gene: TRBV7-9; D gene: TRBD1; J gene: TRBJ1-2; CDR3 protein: CASSLEQGYTF; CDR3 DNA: TGTGCCAGCAGCTTAGAACAGGGGTACACCTTC
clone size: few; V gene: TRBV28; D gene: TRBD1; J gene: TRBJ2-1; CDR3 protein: CASSQWTGGPYNEQFF; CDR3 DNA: TGTGCCAGCAGCCAATGGACAGGGGGTCCTTACAATGAGCAGTTCTTC
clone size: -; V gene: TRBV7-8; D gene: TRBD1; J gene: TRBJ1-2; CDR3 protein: CASSRQGWNGYTF; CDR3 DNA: TGTGCCAGCAGCCGACAGGGATGGAATGGCTACACCTTC
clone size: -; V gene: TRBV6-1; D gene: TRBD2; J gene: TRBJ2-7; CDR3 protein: CASSEIAGGYEQYF; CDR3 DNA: TGTGCCAGCAGTGAAATAGCGGGAGGCTACGAGCAGTACTTC
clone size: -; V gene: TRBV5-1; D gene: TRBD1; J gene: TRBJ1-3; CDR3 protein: CASSLGLTGGSGNTIYF; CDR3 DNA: TGCGCCAGCAGCTTGGGGTTAACAGGGGGCTCTGGAAACACCATATATTTT
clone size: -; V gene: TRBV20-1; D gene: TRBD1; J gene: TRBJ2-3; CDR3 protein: CSAFQGEGQYF; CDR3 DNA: TGCAGTGCCTTTCAGGGGGAAGGGCAGTATTTT
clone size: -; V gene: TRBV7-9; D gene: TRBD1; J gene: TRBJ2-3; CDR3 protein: CASSLASGGSTDTQYF; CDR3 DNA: TGTGCCAGCAGCTTAGCGTCAGGGGGTAGCACAGATACGCAGTATTTT
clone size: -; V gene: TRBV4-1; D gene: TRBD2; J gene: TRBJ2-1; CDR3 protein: CASSQEFSSGLAGGREQFF; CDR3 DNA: TGCGCCAGCAGCCAAGAATTTTCGTCGGGACTAGCGGGAGGGCGTGAGCAGTTCTTC